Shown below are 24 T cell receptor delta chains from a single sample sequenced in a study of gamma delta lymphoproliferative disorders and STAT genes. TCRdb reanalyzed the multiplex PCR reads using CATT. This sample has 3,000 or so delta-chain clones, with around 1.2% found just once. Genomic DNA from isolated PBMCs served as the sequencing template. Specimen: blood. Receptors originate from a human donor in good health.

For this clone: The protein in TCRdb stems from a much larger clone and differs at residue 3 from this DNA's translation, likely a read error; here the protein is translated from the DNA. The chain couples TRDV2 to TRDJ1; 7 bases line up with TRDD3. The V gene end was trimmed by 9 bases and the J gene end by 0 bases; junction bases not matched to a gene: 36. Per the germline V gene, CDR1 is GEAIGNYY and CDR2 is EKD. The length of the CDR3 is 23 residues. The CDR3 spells CARVPVLGPTRRAGRPHTDKLIF. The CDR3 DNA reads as TGTGCCCGTGTCCCCGTACTGGGGCCCACCCGGCGGGCCGGCCGACCGCACACCGATAAACTCATCTTT.

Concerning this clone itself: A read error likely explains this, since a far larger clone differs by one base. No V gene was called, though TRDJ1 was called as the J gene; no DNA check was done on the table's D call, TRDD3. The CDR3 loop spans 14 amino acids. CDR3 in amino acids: CASGGTTYTDKLIF. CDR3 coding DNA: TGTGCCTCCGGGGGTACCACGTACACCGATAAACTCATCTTT.

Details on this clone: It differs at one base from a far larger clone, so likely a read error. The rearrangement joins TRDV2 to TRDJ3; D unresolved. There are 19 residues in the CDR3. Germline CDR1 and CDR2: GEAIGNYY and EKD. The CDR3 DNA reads TGTGCCTGTGGCACCCTGGATGTTAAGGGCTCCTGGGACACCCGACAGATGTTTTTC. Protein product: CACGTLDVKGSWDTRQMFF.

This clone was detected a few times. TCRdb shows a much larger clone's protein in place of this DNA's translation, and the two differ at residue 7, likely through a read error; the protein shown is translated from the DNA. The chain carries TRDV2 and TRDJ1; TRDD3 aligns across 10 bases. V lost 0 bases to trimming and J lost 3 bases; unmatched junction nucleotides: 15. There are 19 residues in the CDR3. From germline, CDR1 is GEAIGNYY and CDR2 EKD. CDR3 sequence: CACDTVLGLGDNVADKLIF. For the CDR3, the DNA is TGTGCCTGTGACACCGTTCTGGGGCTGGGGGATAACGTCGCCGATAAACTCATCTTT.

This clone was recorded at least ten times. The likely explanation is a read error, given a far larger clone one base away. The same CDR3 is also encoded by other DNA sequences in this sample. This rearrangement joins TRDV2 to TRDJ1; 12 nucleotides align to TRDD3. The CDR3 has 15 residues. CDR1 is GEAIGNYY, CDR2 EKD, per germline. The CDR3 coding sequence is TGCGCCTGTGATGTACTGGGGGATACCCCCGATAAACTCATCTTT. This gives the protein CACDVLGDTPDKLIF.

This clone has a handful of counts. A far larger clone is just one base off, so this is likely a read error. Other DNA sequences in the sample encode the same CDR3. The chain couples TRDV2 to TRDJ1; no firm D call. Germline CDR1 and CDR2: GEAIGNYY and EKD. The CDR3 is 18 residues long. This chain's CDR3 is CACDTLVGLSSYTDKLIF. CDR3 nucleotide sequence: TGTGCCTGTGACACCTTAGTGGGCCTGAGCTCATACACCGATAAGCTCATCTTT.

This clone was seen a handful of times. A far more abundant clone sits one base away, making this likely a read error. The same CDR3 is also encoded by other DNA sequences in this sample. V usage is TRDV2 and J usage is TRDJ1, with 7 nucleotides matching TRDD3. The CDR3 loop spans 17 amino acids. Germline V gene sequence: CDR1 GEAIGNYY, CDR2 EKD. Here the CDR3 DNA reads TGTGCCTGTGACGAGATAGGGGGATCCCTGTACACCGATAAACTCATTTTT. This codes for CACDEIGGSLYTDKLIF.

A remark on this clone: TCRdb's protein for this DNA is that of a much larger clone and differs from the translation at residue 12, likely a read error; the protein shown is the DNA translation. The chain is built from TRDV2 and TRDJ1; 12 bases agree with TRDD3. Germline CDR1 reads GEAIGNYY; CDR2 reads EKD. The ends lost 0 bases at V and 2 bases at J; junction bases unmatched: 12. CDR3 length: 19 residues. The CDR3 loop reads CACDTVGPGGYAGTDKLIF. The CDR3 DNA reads TGTGCCTGTGACACCGTGGGACCTGGGGGATACGCGGGAACCGATAAACTCATCTTT.

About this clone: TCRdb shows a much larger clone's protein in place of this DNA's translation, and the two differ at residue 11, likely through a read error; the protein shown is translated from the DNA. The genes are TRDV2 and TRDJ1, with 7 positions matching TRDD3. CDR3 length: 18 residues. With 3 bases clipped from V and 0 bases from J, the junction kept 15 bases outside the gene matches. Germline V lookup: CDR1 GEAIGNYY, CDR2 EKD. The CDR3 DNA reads TGTGCCTGTGACCCCGTACTGGGGAACATGGGGTACACCGATAAACTCATCTTT. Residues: CACDPVLGNMGYTDKLIF.

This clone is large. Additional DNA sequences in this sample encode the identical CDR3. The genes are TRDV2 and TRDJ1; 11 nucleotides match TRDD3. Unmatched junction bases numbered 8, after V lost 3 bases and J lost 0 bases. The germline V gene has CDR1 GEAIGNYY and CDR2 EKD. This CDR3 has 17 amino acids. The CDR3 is CACDPLGDNSYTDKLIF. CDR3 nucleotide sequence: TGTGCCTGTGACCCACTGGGGGATAATTCGTACACCGATAAACTCATCTTT.

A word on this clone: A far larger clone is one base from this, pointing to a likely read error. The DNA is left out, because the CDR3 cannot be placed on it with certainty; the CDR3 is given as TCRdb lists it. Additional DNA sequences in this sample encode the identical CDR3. The CDR3 sequence: CACDTVVGWGIRSDKLIF. The V gene is TRDV2, the J gene TRDJ1; TRDD3 is the table's D call and was not checked against the DNA. Per germline, CDR1 GEAIGNYY and CDR2 EKD. Ends included, the CDR3 has 18 residues.

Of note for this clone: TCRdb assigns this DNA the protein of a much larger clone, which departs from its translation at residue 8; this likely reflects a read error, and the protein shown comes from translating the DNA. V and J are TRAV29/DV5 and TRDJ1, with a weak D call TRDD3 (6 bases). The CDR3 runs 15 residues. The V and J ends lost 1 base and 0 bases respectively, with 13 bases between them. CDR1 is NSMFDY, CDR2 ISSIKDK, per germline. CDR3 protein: CAASILGPHTDKLIF. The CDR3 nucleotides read TGTGCAGCAAGCATTCTGGGGCCCCACACCGATAAACTCATCTTT.

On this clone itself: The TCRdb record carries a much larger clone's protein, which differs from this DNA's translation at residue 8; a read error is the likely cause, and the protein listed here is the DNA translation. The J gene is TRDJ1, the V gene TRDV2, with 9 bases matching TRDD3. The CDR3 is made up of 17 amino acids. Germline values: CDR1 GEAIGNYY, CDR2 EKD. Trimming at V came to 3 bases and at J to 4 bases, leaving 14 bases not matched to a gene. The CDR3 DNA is TGTGCCTGTGACTCCATTTCCCACGGGGATACGAACGATAAACTCATCTTT. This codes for CACDSISHGDTNDKLIF.

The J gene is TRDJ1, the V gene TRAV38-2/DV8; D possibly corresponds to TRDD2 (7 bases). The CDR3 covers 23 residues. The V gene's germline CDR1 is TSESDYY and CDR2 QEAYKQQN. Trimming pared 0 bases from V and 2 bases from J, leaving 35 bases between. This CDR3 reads CAYRSAEWFLRRRPWGCTDKLIF. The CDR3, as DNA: TGTGCTTATAGGAGCGCGGAATGGTTCCTACGTCGGCGACCTTGGGGGTGTACCGATAAACTCATCTTT.

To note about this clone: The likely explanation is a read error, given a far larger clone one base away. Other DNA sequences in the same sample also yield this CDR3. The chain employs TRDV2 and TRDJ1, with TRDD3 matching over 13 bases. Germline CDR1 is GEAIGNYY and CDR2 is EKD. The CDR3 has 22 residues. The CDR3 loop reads CACDPVTGGYAGRFKSTDKLIF. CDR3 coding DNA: TGTGCCTGTGACCCCGTGACTGGGGGATACGCGGGACGTTTCAAATCGACCGATAAACTTATCTTT.

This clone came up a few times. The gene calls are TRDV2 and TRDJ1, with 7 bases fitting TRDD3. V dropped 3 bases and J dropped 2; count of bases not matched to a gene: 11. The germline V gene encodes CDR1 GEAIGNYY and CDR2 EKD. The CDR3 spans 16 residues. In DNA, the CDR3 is TGTGCCTGTGACCCCCTCCAGTCGGGGGATACCGATAAACTCATCTTT. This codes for CACDPLQSGDTDKLIF.

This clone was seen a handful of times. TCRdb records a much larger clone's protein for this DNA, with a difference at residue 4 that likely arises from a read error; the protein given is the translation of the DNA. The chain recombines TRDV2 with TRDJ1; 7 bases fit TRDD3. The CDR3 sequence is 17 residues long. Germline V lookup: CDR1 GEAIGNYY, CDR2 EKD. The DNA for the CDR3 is TGTGCCTGTGGCACCTTACTGGGGACTCGGGGCACCGATAAACTCATCTTT. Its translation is CACGTLLGTRGTDKLIF.

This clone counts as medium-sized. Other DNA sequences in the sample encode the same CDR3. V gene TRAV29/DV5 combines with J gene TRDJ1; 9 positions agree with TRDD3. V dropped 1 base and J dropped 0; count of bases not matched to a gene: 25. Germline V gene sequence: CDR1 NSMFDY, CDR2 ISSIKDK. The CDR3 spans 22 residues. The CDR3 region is CAASMTGGPPGDPPAYTDKLIF. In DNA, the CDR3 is TGTGCAGCAAGCATGACTGGGGGACCCCCTGGGGACCCCCCGGCGTACACCGATAAACTCATCTTT.

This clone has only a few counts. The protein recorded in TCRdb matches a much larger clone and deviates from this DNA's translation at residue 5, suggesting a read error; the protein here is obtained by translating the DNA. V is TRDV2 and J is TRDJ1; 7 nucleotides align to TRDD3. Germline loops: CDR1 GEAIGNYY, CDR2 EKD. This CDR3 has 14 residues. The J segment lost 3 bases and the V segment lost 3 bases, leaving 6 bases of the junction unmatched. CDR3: CACDSLGEADKLIF. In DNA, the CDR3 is TGTGCCTGTGACTCCTTGGGGGAGGCCGATAAACTCATCTTT.

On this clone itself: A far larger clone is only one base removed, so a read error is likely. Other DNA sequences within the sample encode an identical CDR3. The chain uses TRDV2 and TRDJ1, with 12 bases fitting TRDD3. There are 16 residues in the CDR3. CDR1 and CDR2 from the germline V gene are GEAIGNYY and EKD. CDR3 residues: CACDALLGDTTDKLIF. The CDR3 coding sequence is TGTGCCTGTGACGCTTTACTGGGGGATACCACCGATAAGCTCATCTTT.

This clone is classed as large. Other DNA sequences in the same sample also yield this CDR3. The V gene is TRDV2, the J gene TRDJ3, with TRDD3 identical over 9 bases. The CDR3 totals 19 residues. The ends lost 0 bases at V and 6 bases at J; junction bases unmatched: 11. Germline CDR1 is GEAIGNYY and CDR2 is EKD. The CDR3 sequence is CACDTVTGGPNPDTRQMFF. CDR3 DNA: TGTGCCTGTGACACCGTTACTGGGGGACCGAACCCGGACACCCGACAGATGTTTTTC.

The CDR3 is CACDPVSGGSYTDKLIF. CDR3 in DNA: TGTGCCTGTGACCCCGTTTCGGGGGGATCTTACACCGATAAACTCATCTTT. The V gene remains uncalled, whereas the J gene is TRDJ1; the table's D gene call, TRDD3, was not cross checked with the DNA. The CDR3 contains 17 residues.

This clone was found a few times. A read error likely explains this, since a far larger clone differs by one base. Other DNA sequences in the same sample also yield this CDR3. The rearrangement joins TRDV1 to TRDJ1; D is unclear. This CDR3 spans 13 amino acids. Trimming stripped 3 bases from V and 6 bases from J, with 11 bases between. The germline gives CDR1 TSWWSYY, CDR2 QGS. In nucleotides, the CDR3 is TGTGCTCTTGGGGACCCCTTTACCTATAAACTCATCTTT. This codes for CALGDPFTYKLIF.

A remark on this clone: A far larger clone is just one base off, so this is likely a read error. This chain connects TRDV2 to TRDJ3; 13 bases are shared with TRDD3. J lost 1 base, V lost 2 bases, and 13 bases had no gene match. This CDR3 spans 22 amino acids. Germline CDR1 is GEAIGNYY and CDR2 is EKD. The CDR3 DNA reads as TGTGCCTGTGACATCTTACTGGGGGATACGCGAGGGACTTCCTGGGACACCCGACAGATGTTTTTC. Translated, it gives CACDILLGDTRGTSWDTRQMFF.